This T cell receptor beta chain derives from a study of control samples from healthy donors and cancer patients. Profiled with immunoSEQ multiplex PCR; TCRdb holds only in-frame clones, not every one. The sample records around 170,000 clones, 70% to 90% being singletons. Per germline, CDR1 SGHRS and CDR2 YFSETQ. This CDR3 comprises 15 residues. With V trimmed by 0 bases and J by 3 bases, 1 base remained unmatched. The chain couples TRBV5-1 to TRBJ2-5; 11 bases align to TRBD1. The sample comprised blood. This TCR came from a woman under 40 in good health. CDR3 region: CASSLGTGGEETQYF. CDR3 coding DNA: TGCGCCAGCAGCTTGGGGACAGGGGGCGAAGAGACCCAGTACTTC.